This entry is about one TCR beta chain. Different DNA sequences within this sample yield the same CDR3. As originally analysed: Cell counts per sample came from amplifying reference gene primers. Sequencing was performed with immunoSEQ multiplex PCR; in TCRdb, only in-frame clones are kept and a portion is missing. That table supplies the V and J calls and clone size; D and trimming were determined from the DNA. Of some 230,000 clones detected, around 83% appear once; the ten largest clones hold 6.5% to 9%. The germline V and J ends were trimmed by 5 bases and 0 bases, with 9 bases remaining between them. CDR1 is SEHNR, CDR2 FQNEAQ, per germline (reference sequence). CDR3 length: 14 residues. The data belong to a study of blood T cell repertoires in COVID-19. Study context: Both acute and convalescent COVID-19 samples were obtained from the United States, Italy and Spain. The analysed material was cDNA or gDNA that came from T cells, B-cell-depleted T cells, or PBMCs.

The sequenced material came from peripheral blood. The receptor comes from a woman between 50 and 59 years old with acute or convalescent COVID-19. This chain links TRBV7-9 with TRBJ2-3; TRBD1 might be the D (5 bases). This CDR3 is CASSLQGSTDTQYF. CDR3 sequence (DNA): TGTGCCAGCAGCCTTCAGGGTAGCACAGATACGCAGTATTTT.